The clone carrying this T cell receptor (beta chain) is a singleton in its sample. Only in-frame clones appear in the TCRdb table, and some are missing; sequencing was by immunoSEQ multiplex PCR. The repertoire has 150,000 to 200,000 clones, roughly 89% of them found once; the top ten carry approximately 1.6%. The data were taken from a study of control samples from healthy donors and cancer patients. V lost 0 bases and J 0 bases, leaving 10 bases between the germline ends. CDR3 length equals 16 residues. Germline CDR1 reads SGDLS; CDR2 reads YYNGEE. The J gene is TRBJ1-3, the V gene TRBV9; D is perhaps TRBD1 (5 bases). Sequencing input: blood. This receptor was identified in a woman aged 25 to 45 in good health. The CDR3 nucleotides are TGTGCCAGCAGCGTAGAGGGACGGAGCTCTGGAAACACCATATATTTT. It translates to CASSVEGRSSGNTIYF.